This T cell receptor beta chain is from a study of cytomegalovirus exposure and HLA in healthy donors. General study points: The classifier reportedly diagnosed cytomegalovirus status with high specificity and sensitivity. Among TCR sequences, most were rare, though some public TCRs appeared in many donors. Cytomegalovirus association was assigned to about 150 TCR beta chains.

A remark on this clone: What it binds is not known.

Produced via immunoSEQ multiplex PCR; TCRdb's table is partial and in-frame only. The repertoire has some 250,000 clones, about nine tenths of them found once; the top ten carry approximately 3%. The CDR3 spans 12 residues. Looked up from germline, CDR1 is MNHNS and CDR2 is SASEGT. V shed 5 bases and J 4 bases; nucleotides not matched to a gene: 2. The donors were part of the roughly 130-subject validation cohort, which stood apart from the approximately 700-subject first cohort. Input material: PBMCs. The source of this sequence is a woman in her 30s in good health and CMV-seronegative. The chain is built from TRBV6-1 and TRBJ2-7; TRBD1 matches 7 bases. DNA of the CDR3: TGTGCCAGCAGTCTGGGACAGTACGAGCAGTACTTC. Its protein product is CASSLGQYEQYF.